This TCR beta chain came from a study of blood T cell repertoires in COVID-19. The CDR3 spans 19 residues. The V segment lost 6 bases and the J segment 7 bases; nucleotides outside the gene matches: 22. In germline, CDR1 is SNHLY, CDR2 FYNNEI. The table came from immunoSEQ multiplex PCR; TCRdb's copy has only in-frame clones and leaves some out. The data contain under 300,000 clones, around 90% of them singletons. V usage is TRBV2 and J usage is TRBJ2-1; 9 bases align to TRBD1. Sequenced input: PBMCs or T cells enriched from blood (not recorded which). This receptor was obtained from a woman younger than 30 who had recovered from COVID-19. CDR3 loop: CASRLRFWTTGGPANEQFF. CDR3 sequence (DNA): TGTGCCAGCAGACTTCGCTTTTGGACGACAGGGGGTCCGGCTAATGAGCAGTTCTTC.